Below are 15 T cell receptor beta chains sequenced from a single sample in a study of T cells in tuberculosis. Libraries were prepared by immunoSEQ multiplex PCR; TCRdb keeps only in-frame clonotypes and omits some of them. The data hold 30,000 to 35,000 clones, with under 95% observed a single time. The specimen sequenced was PBMCs. These receptor sequences come from a donor between 5 and 29 years old with latent tuberculosis or without tuberculosis infection. Some clones in this sample may be carry-over from other donors' samples.

The chain recombines TRBV28 with TRBJ2-1; maybe TRBD2 (6 bases). V lost 1 base, J lost 0 bases, and 10 bases lay in between. Germline lookup yields CDR1 MDHEN and CDR2 SYDVKM. The CDR3 has 16 residues. CDR3 DNA: TGTGCCAGCAGTTTATACCAGACTAGCTCCTACAATGAGCAGTTCTTC. The encoded protein is CASSLYQTSSYNEQFF.

V and J are TRBV25-1 and TRBJ2-1; 10 nucleotides align to TRBD1. The germline V gene encodes CDR1 MGHDK and CDR2 SYGVNS. The CDR3 loop spans 13 amino acids. The trim removed 8 bases at V and 6 bases at J, leaving 4 bases unmatched. DNA of the CDR3: TGTGCCAGCGGGGGGACAGGGGTCAATGAGCAGTTCTTC. Its protein is CASGGTGVNEQFF.

V usage is TRBV28 and J usage is TRBJ1-2, with D unclear. V was clipped by 6 bases and J by 2 bases, with 25 bases between them. The CDR3 is made up of 18 amino acids. In germline, CDR1 is MDHEN, CDR2 SYDVKM. For the CDR3, the DNA is TGTGCCAGCAGCGGACTCCGGTCAGGCTCTTCGACAAACTATGGCTACACCTTC. Translated, it gives CASSGLRSGSSTNYGYTF.

The V and J genes are TRBV11-2 and TRBJ2-1; D is unresolved. Trimming took 0 bases from V and 0 from J, leaving 6 bases between them. The germline CDR1 and CDR2 sequences are SGHAT and FQNNGV. CDR3 length: 15 amino acids. In DNA, the CDR3 is TGTGCCAGCAGCTTAGATGGCCCCTCCTACAATGAGCAGTTCTTC. Translation: CASSLDGPSYNEQFF.

The chain recombines TRBV28 with TRBJ2-5, with 8 bases that match TRBD1. V shed 5 bases, J shed 7 bases, and the junction held 9 bases outside the gene matches. The germline V gene encodes CDR1 MDHEN and CDR2 SYDVKM. The CDR3 has 14 amino acids. Here the CDR3 reads CASSPRTGPVTQYF. CDR3 sequence (DNA): TGTGCCAGCAGTCCCCGGACAGGGCCCGTGACCCAGTACTTC.

This clone was seen more than once but under ten times. This chain links TRBV27 with TRBJ2-2; weak D call: TRBD2 (7 bases). Germline V lookup: CDR1 MNHEY, CDR2 SMNVEV (reference sequence). The ends were cut back, 6 bases at V and 3 bases at J, with 17 bases in the middle. This CDR3 spans 16 amino acids. The CDR3 DNA is TGTGCCAGCAGCCCCGACGGGGGGCAGGACACCGGGGAGCTGTTTTTT. Its protein product is CASSPDGGQDTGELFF.

This sequence joins TRBV29-1 and TRBJ2-1; TRBD1 might be the D (5 bases). The CDR3 extends over 14 amino acids. V gave up 4 bases and J gave up 5 bases, with 15 bases separating them. Germline-derived CDR1 and CDR2 are SQVTM and ANQGSEA. In DNA, the CDR3 is TGCAGCGTTGTTCGGCAGGGCGTGAACAATGAGCAGTTCTTC. Translated: CSVVRQGVNNEQFF.

The chain links TRBV5-8 to TRBJ2-3, with D possibly TRBD2 on 6 matching bases. Per germline, CDR1 SGHTS and CDR2 YDEGEE. This CDR3 is built from 16 residues. With 4 bases removed from V and 6 bases from J, the gap between germline ends came to 21 bases. The CDR3 reads CASSLAASGGMDTQYF. The CDR3 DNA reads as TGTGCCAGCAGCCTGGCGGCTAGTGGGGGGATGGATACGCAGTATTTT.

V is TRBV19 and J is TRBJ1-5; D may be TRBD1 (5 bases). Per germline, CDR1 LNHDA and CDR2 SQIVND (reference sequence). Trimming stripped 4 bases from V and 4 bases from J, with 11 bases between. This CDR3 spans 14 amino acids. CDR3 loop: CASSTRDGNQPQHF. CDR3 nucleotide sequence: TGTGCCAGTAGTACGCGGGACGGAAATCAGCCCCAGCATTTT.

The chain combines TRBV5-6 with TRBJ2-1, with TRBD1 matching 11 bases. V was pared by 4 bases and J by 0 bases, with 3 bases of the junction left unmatched. The CDR3 spans 16 residues. The germline gives CDR1 SGHDT, CDR2 YYEEEE. The CDR3 sequence is CASSPGTGGSYNEQFF. CDR3 DNA sequence: TGTGCCAGCAGCCCCGGGACAGGGGGCTCCTACAATGAGCAGTTCTTC.

Only one count was recorded for this clone. J is TRBJ2-5 and V is TRBV27, with TRBD1 matching 11 bases. The germline V gene has CDR1 MNHEY and CDR2 SMNVEV (reference sequence). The junction had 6 bases not matched to a gene; V was cut back by 5 bases and J by 4 bases. The CDR3 totals 15 residues. The CDR3 reads CASSLGTGGGETQYF. CDR3 sequence (DNA): TGTGCCAGCAGTCTAGGGACAGGGGGTGGAGAGACCCAGTACTTC.

V and J are TRBV7-6 and TRBJ2-5; unclear D gene. This CDR3 is built from 16 residues. Germline V CDR1 and CDR2: SGHVS, FNYEAQ. Trimming took off 5 bases at V and 0 bases at J, with 16 bases between the two ends. CDR3 sequence (DNA): TGTGCCAGCAGCCCTACCAAGCGTACAAACCAAGAGACCCAGTACTTC. Protein sequence: CASSPTKRTNQETQYF.

The V gene is TRBV6-5, the J gene TRBJ2-1; maybe TRBD2 (5 bases). The CDR3 is 15 residues long. Trimming shortened V by 1 base and J by 4 bases, and 11 bases separated the two germline ends. Germline CDR1 is MNHEY and CDR2 is SVGAGI. CDR3 nucleotide sequence: TGTGCCAGCAGTTACTTTCGGACTGTTTACAATGAGCAGTTCTTC. Amino acids: CASSYFRTVYNEQFF.

The V call is TRBV6-1, the J call TRBJ2-7; D is possibly TRBD2 (8 bases). Between the trimmed V and J ends, which lost 6 bases and 4 bases, there was a span of 19 bases. The CDR3 spans 15 residues. Germline V gene data show CDR1 as MNHNS and CDR2 as SASEGT. The CDR3 region is CASSSGGQGGYEQYF. In nucleotides, the CDR3 is TGTGCCAGCAGCTCGGGGGGGCAGGGGGGTTACGAGCAGTACTTC.

This clone appeared a few times. This chain joins TRBV10-3 and TRBJ2-7, with 7 bases fitting TRBD1. Losses at the gene ends were 5 bases for V and 5 bases for J; bases not matched to a gene: 6. The CDR3 is 13 residues long. Germline-derived CDR1 and CDR2 are ENHRY and SYGVKD. The CDR3 DNA is TGTGCCATCAGTAAACAGGGGTCAGACGAGCAGTACTTC. Residues: CAISKQGSDEQYF.